The clone carrying this T cell receptor beta chain was counted at least ten times. Its cognate antigen is unknown. Amplified regions were TCR beta CDR3 sequences from RNA transcripts. A set of HTBI primers served as the primers for a first-round RT-PCR of the TCR CDR3. TCRdb re-called the multiplex PCR reads with MiXCR, one entry per CDR3 protein. The data show hundreds of thousands of distinct CDR3 sequences, approximately 14% seen once. This CDR3 is 15 amino acids long. Per the germline V gene, CDR1 is MNHNS and CDR2 is SASEGT. The V end was cut by 8 bases, the J end by 1 base, with 17 bases between. The study defined stable Graves' hyperthyroidism as no ophthalmopathy progression within 18 months. Exclusion of patients followed from uncontrolled infection, other autoimmune disease, pregnancy or lactation. The diagnostic basis comprised clinical symptoms, serum thyroxine and TRAb, thyroid ultrasound and orbital computed tomography.

The entry originates in a study of T cells in Graves' hyperthyroidism and ophthalmopathy. Study-level results: Patients with ophthalmopathy were separated from those with stable hyperthyroidism by a 13 V-J model.

This TCR was sampled from a woman in her late teens or twenties with Graves' hyperthyroidism. Sequences were obtained from blood. The genes are TRBV6-1 and TRBJ1-1, with unresolved D. Here the CDR3 reads CASLAGGLSNTEAFF. For the CDR3, the DNA is TGTGCCAGCCTTGCTGGTGGCCTATCGAACACTGAAGCTTTCTTT.